Listed here are 2 T cell receptor beta chains from one sample, sequenced in a study of beta chain features in type 1 diabetes. Study findings and constraints: In all four CD4+ subsets, TCRB CDR3 length was significantly, moderately reduced in type 1 diabetes.

Antigens of these TCRs are unknown. Sequenced material consisted of expressed TCRB transcripts (all of the isolated RNA was reverse transcribed). The table came from immunoSEQ multiplex PCR; TCRdb's copy has only in-frame clones and leaves some out. The sample carries 640,000 or so clones, under 15% recorded once. The sample comprised naive CD4+ T cells from blood. These receptors originate from a man younger than 30 with type 1 diabetes.

This chain connects TRBV4-1 to TRBJ2-3; 11 bases agree with TRBD2. V lost 2 bases, J lost 1 base, and 8 bases stayed unmatched. This CDR3 comprises 18 residues. The V gene's germline CDR1 is MGHRA and CDR2 YSYEKL. The chain's CDR3 is CASSQRGHSGGGTDTQYF. The CDR3 coding sequence is TGCGCCAGCAGCCAAAGGGGCCATAGCGGGGGGGGCACAGATACGCAGTATTTT.

The chain carries TRBV6-4 and TRBJ2-1; 11 bases fit TRBD2. V lost 6 bases to trimming and J lost 2 bases; unmatched junction nucleotides: 3. This CDR3 has 15 amino acids. Germline CDR1 reads MRHNA; CDR2 reads SNTAGT. The chain's CDR3 is CASSLAGGPYNEQFF. CDR3 DNA sequence: TGTGCCAGCAGCCTAGCGGGGGGCCCCTACAATGAGCAGTTCTTC.